The sequence of this T cell receptor (beta chain) was determined in a study of CD8 T cells in ankylosing spondylitis. The study's findings and limits: Made up of about eight highly homologous variants, a TCR beta motif appeared characteristic of ankylosing spondylitis blood.

TCRdb recomputed calls from the 5' RACE reads with MiXCR, one row per CDR3 protein. The repertoire holds some 52,000 distinct CDR3 sequences, with 6% to 7.5% as singletons. This clonotype was recorded at least ten times. The antigen remains unidentified. Per germline, CDR1 DFQATT and CDR2 SNEGSKA (reference sequence). The CDR3 covers 15 residues. Trimming at V came to 0 bases and at J to 5 bases, leaving 4 bases not matched to a gene. The sequencing input was blood, either unsorted or a sorted T cell fraction (not recorded which). The TCR comes from a female donor with ankylosing spondylitis or in good health (not recorded which). This chain uses TRBV20-1 with TRBJ2-1; the match to TRBD2 covers 10 bases. CDR3 amino acids: CSARDRTSGHNEQFF. Written as DNA, the CDR3 is TGCAGTGCTAGAGACCGGACTAGCGGACACAATGAGCAGTTCTTC.